The 15 T cell receptor beta chains below come from one sample, sequenced in a study of long-term antiretroviral therapy in people with HIV. Version v3.0 of the immunoSEQ assay was performed at survey level. TCRdb's table, derived via immunoSEQ multiplex PCR, lists solely in-frame clones and lacks some. There are about 25,000 clones in the sample; approximately 78% occur only once, and 12% to 15% lies in the top ten. Here the sequenced sample was unsorted PBMCs, taken 2.9 years after starting antiretroviral therapy. These receptors were collected from a man aged 45-65 years with HIV.

V gene TRBV28 combines with J gene TRBJ1-3; 9 bases align to TRBD1. This CDR3 has 16 amino acids. Germline values: CDR1 MDHEN, CDR2 SYDVKM. The trim removed 1 base at V and 2 bases at J, leaving 3 bases unmatched. CDR3: CASSLLTGGTGNTIYF. CDR3 nucleotides: TGTGCCAGCAGTTTATTAACAGGGGGCACTGGAAACACCATATATTTT.

The chain uses TRBV28 and TRBJ2-7, with TRBD1 as a possible D gene (6 bases). Trimming took 8 bases from V and 2 from J, leaving 16 bases between them. The CDR3 spans 14 residues. Germline CDR1 is MDHEN and CDR2 is SYDVKM. The CDR3, as DNA: TGTGCCAGCTACCAAACGGCAGGGGCCTACGAGCAGTACTTC. This translates into CASYQTAGAYEQYF.

This clone occurred a few times. The CDR3 here is CASSLSGTGGNEQYF. The CDR3 coding sequence is TGTGCCAGCAGCTTATCAGGGACAGGGGGCAACGAGCAGTACTTC. The V gene is TRBV13, the J gene TRBJ2-7, with 12 bases matching TRBD1. V shed 2 bases, J shed 5 bases, and the junction held 4 bases outside the gene matches. CDR1 and CDR2 (germline): PRHDT, FYEKMQ (reference sequence). The CDR3 sequence is 15 residues long.

In DNA, the CDR3 is TGTGCCTGGAGTCGGGACAGCGAAAAACTGTTTTTT. Amino acid sequence: CAWSRDSEKLFF. The chain uses TRBV30 and TRBJ1-4, with TRBD1 matching 7 bases. Germline trimming cut 2 bases from V and 8 bases from J; bases unmatched to any gene: 2. This CDR3 comprises 12 residues. The germline V gene encodes CDR1 GTSNPN and CDR2 SVGIG (reference sequence).

CDR3 amino acids: CASSKEPKNIQYF. The CDR3 DNA sequence: TGTGCCAGCAGCAAAGAACCCAAAAACATTCAGTACTTC. The chain recombines TRBV21-1 with TRBJ2-4. TRBV21-1 is deemed a pseudogene. The CDR3 sequence is 13 residues long.

This chain joins TRBV28 and TRBJ2-1; TRBD2 aligns across 8 bases. V dropped 7 bases and J dropped 2; count of bases not matched to a gene: 4. Germline-derived CDR1 and CDR2 are MDHEN and SYDVKM. The CDR3 length is 14 residues. The CDR3 DNA sequence: TGTGCCAGCACCCCGGGACTAGCCTACAATGAGCAGTTCTTC. This encodes CASTPGLAYNEQFF.

The genes are TRBV2 and TRBJ2-3; TRBD2 agrees at 7 bases. The germline V gene has CDR1 SNHLY and CDR2 FYNNEI. This CDR3 has 19 residues. J was trimmed by 0 bases and V by 3 bases; bases with no gene match: 15. CDR3 in amino acids: CASSELMASGTPSTDTQYF. As DNA, the CDR3 is TGTGCCAGCAGTGAGCTCATGGCTAGCGGAACCCCTAGCACAGATACGCAGTATTTT.

In DNA form, the CDR3 reads TGTGCCAGCAGAATTCAGGGGCCTGATGGCTACACCTTC. Translating it yields CASRIQGPDGYTF. The gene calls are TRBV5-5 and TRBJ1-2; a possible D gene is TRBD1 (6 bases). The CDR3 sequence is 13 residues long. CDR1 and CDR2 (germline): SGHKS, YYEKEE (reference sequence). V lost 5 bases to trimming and J lost 6 bases, with 14 bases between them.

This clone was seen a handful of times. V and J are TRBV6-6 and TRBJ2-5; TRBD2 matches at 8 bases. This CDR3 contains 16 residues. Per the germline V gene, CDR1 is MNHNY and CDR2 is SVGAGI (reference sequence). Unmatched junction bases numbered 9, after V lost 5 bases and J lost 1 base. CDR3 nucleotide sequence: TGTGCCAGCAGTCTAGGGACTAGGGACATCCAAGAGACCCAGTACTTC. Its translation is CASSLGTRDIQETQYF.

This clone has just a few counts. The chain joins TRBV5-1 to TRBJ2-1; tentatively, D is TRBD1 (6 bases). The CDR3 sequence is 13 residues long. Trimming pared 4 bases from V and 9 bases from J, leaving 14 bases between. Germline CDR1 SGHRS, CDR2 YFSETQ. CDR3 loop: CASSRSGVAEQFF. In DNA form, the CDR3 reads TGCGCCAGCAGCAGATCAGGGGTGGCTGAGCAGTTCTTC.

The chain has TRBV5-1 and TRBJ2-3; D remains unclear. CDR3 length equals 17 residues. Looked up from germline, CDR1 is SGHRS and CDR2 is YFSETQ. Trimming cost V 0 bases and J 3 bases, with 17 bases left between them. The CDR3: CASSLAEVSLRTDTQYF. The CDR3 nucleotides read TGCGCCAGCAGCTTGGCCGAGGTCTCTTTAAGGACAGATACGCAGTATTTT.

The J gene is TRBJ1-2, the V gene TRBV30, with D possibly being TRBD1 (5 bases). Trimming cost V 5 bases and J 7 bases, with 11 bases left between them. CDR1 GTSNPN and CDR2 SVGIG come from the germline V gene (reference sequence). The CDR3 runs to 11 residues. CDR3 bases: TGTGCCTGGGACAGAGGTACTGGCTACACCTTC. Residues: CAWDRGTGYTF.

CDR3: CASSSMGRSTDTQYF. In DNA form, the CDR3 reads TGTGCCAGCAGCTCTATGGGCCGGAGCACAGATACGCAGTATTTT. The chain links TRBV7-3 to TRBJ2-3; D is undetermined. The CDR3 totals 15 residues. Deletions cut 4 bases from V and 0 bases from J, with 11 bases between. Germline V gene sequence: CDR1 SGHTA, CDR2 FQGTGA.

The chain combines TRBV7-9 with TRBJ1-3; no reliable D call. CDR1 SEHNR and CDR2 FQNEAQ come from the germline V gene (reference sequence). Trimming shortened V by 3 bases and J by 8 bases, and 11 bases separated the two germline ends. CDR3 size: 13 residues. CDR3 DNA: TGTGCCAGCAGCTTGGCGACTGTTCACACCATATATTTT. Amino acids: CASSLATVHTIYF.

The V call is TRBV9, the J call TRBJ2-7; 7 bases agree with TRBD1. The length of the CDR3 is 15 residues. CDR1 is SGDLS and CDR2 is YYNGEE in the germline V gene. V shed 4 bases and J 3 bases; nucleotides not matched to a gene: 10. The CDR3 here is CASSPSATGIYEQYF. In DNA form, the CDR3 reads TGTGCCAGCAGCCCCTCAGCGACAGGGATCTACGAGCAGTACTTC. The full variable domain, completed using reference TRBV9 and TRBJ2-7, is DSGVTQTPKHLITATGQRVTLRCSPRSGDLSVYWYQQSLDQGLQFLIQYYNGEERAKGNILERFSAQQFPDLHSELNLSSLELGDSALYFCASSPSATGIYEQYFGPGTRLTVT.